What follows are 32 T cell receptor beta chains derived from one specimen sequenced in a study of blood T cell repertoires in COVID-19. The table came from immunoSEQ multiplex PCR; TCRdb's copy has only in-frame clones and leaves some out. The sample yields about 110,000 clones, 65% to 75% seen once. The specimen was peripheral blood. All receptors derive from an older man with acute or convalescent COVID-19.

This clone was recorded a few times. The CDR3 loop is CASSGRGGAYGEKLFF. The CDR3 DNA reads TGCGCCAGCAGTGGGAGAGGGGGCGCGTATGGTGAAAAACTGTTTTTT. The V gene is TRBV10-2, the J gene TRBJ1-4, with 7 nucleotides matching TRBD1. J lost 7 bases, V lost 4 bases, and 12 bases had no gene match. In germline, CDR1 is WSHSY, CDR2 SAAADI. This CDR3 has 16 amino acids.

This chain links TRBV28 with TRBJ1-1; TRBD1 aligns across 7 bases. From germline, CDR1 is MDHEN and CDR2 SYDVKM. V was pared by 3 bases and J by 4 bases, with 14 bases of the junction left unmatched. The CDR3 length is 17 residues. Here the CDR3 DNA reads TGTGCCAGCAGTTTTGACAGGGTATTAAGATTGGGCACTGAAGCTTTCTTT. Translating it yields CASSFDRVLRLGTEAFF.

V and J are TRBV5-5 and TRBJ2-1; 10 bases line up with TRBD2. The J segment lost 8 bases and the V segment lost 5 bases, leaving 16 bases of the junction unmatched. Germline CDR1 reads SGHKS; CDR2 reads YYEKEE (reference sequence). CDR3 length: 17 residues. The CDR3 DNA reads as TGTGCCAGCAGGTTGAATATTTTTGGGACTAGCGTCGATGAGCAGTTCTTC. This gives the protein CASRLNIFGTSVDEQFF.

The CDR3 nucleotides read TGTGCCAGCAGCCTCGAACCGGTTTTCCCTGGAAACACCATATATTTT. It encodes CASSLEPVFPGNTIYF. The rearrangement links TRBV3-1 (or the pseudogene TRBV3-2) to TRBJ1-3, with D unresolved. The CDR3 runs 16 residues. Germline V lookup: CDR1 LGHDT, CDR2 YNNKEL (reference sequence). The V gene lost 4 bases and the J gene lost 2 bases, with 15 bases spanning the gap.

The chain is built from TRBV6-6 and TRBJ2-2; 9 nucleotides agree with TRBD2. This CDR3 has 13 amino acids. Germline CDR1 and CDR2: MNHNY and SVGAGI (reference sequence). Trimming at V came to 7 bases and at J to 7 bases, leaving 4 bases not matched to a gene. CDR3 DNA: TGTGCCAGCACGGGACTAGCTAGCGGGGAGCTGTTTTTT. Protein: CASTGLASGELFF.

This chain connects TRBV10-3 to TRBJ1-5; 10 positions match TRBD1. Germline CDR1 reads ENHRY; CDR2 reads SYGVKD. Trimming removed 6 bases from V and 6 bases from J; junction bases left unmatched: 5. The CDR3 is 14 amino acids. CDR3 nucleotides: TGTGCCATCAGCCTCGGACAGGGGGGTCAGCCCCAGCATTTT. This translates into CAISLGQGGQPQHF.

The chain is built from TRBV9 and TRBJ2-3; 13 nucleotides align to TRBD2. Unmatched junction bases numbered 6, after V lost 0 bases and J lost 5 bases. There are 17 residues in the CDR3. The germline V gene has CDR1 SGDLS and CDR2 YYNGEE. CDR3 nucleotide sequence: TGTGCCAGCAGCGTAGAAGGACTAGCGGGGGCGGGAGATACGCAGTATTTT. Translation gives CASSVEGLAGAGDTQYF.

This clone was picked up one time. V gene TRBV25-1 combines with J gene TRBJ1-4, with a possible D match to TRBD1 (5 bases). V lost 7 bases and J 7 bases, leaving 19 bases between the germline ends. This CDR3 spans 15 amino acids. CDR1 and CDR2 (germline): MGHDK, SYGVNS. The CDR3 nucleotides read TGTGCCAGCACCCGAGGGGATGCGGGGGGTGAAAAACTGTTTTTT. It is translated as CASTRGDAGGEKLFF. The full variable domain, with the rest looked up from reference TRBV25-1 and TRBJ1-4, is EADIYQTPRYLVIGTGKKITLECSQTMGHDKMYWYQQDPGMELHLIHYSYGVNSTEKGDLSSESTVSRIRTEHFPLTLESARPSHTSQYLCASTRGDAGGEKLFFGSGTQLSVL.

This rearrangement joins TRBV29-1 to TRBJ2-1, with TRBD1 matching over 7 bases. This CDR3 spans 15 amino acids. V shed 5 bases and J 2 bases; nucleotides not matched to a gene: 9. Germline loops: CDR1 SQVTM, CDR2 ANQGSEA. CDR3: CSVIIGTVTYNEQFF. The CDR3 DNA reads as TGCAGCGTTATAATTGGGACAGTAACCTACAATGAGCAGTTCTTC.

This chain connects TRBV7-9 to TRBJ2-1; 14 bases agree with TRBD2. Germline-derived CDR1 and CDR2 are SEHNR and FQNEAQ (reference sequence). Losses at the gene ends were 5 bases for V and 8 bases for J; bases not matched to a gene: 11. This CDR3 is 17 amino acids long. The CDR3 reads CASSLGLAGGLGDEQFF. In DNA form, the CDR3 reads TGTGCCAGCAGCCTCGGACTAGCGGGAGGCCTGGGGGATGAGCAGTTCTTC.

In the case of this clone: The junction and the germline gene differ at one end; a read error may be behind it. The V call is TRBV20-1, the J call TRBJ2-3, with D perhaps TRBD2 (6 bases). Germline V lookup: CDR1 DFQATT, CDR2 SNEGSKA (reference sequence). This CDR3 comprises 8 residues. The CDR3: CSARGLAW. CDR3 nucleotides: TGCAGTGCTAGAGGGCTAGCGTGG.

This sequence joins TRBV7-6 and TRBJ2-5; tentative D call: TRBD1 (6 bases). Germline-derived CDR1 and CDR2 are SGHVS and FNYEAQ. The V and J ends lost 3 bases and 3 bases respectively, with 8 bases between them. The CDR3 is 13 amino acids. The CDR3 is CASSFTGKETQYF. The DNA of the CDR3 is TGTGCCAGCAGCTTCACAGGGAAAGAGACCCAGTACTTC.

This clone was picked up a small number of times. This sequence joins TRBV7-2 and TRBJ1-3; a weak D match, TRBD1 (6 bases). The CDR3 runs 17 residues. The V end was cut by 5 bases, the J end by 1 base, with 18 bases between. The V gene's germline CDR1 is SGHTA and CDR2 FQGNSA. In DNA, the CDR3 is TGTGCCAGCAGCCAGGGGCGCAGGGCTGGATCTGGAAACACCATATATTTT. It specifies CASSQGRRAGSGNTIYF.

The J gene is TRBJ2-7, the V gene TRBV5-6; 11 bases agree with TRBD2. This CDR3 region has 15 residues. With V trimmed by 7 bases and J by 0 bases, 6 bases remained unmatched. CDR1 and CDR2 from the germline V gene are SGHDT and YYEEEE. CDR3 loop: CASGNSGRASYEQYF. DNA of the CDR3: TGTGCCAGCGGAAATAGCGGGAGGGCCTCCTACGAGCAGTACTTC.

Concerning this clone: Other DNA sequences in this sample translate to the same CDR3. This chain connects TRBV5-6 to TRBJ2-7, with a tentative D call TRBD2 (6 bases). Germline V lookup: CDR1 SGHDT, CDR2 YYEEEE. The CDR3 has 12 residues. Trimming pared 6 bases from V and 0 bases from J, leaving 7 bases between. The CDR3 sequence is CASTRGSYEQYF. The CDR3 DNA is TGTGCCAGCACGCGGGGCTCCTACGAGCAGTACTTC. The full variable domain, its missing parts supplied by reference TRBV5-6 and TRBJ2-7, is DAGVTQSPTHLIKTRGQQVTLRCSPKSGHDTVSWYQQALGQGPQFIFQYYEEEERQRGNFPDRFSGHQFPNYSSELNVNALLLGDSALYLCASTRGSYEQYFGPGTRLTVT.

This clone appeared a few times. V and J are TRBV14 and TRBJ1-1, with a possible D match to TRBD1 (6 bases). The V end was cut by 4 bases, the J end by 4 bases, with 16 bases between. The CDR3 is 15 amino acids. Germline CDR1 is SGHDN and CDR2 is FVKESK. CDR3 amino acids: CASSPFQGGGTEAFF. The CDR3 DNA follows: TGTGCCAGCAGCCCCTTTCAAGGGGGTGGCACTGAAGCTTTCTTT.

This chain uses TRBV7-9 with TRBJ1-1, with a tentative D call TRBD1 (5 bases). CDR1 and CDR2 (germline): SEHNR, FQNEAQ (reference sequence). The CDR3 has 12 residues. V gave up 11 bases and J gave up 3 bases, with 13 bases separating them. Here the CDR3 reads CALREGYTEAFF. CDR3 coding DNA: TGTGCCCTCAGGGAGGGTTACACTGAAGCTTTCTTT.

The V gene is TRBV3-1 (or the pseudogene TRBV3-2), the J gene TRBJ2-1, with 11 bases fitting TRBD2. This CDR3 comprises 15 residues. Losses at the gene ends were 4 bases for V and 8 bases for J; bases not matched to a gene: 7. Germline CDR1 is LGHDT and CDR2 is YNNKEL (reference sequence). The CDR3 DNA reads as TGTGCCAGCAGCCGAACTAGCGGGAGTGGTGATGAGCAGTTCTTC. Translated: CASSRTSGSGDEQFF.

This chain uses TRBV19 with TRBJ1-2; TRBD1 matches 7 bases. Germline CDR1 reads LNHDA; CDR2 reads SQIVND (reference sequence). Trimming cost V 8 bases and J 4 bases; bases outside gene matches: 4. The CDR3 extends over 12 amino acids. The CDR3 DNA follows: TGTGCCAGTTCACAGGGGCCCTATGGCTACACCTTC. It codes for CASSQGPYGYTF. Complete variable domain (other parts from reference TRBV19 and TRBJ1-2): DGGITQSPKYLFRKEGQNVTLSCEQNLNHDAMYWYRQDPGQGLRLIYYSQIVNDFQKGDIAEGYSVSREKKESFPLTVTSAQKNPTAFYLCASSQGPYGYTFGSGTRLTVV.

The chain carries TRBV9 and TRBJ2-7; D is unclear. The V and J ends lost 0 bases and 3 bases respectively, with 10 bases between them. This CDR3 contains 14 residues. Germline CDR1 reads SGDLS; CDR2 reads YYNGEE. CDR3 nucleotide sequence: TGTGCCAGCAGCGTAGGAGGTCGGAACTACGAGCAGTACTTC. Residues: CASSVGGRNYEQYF.

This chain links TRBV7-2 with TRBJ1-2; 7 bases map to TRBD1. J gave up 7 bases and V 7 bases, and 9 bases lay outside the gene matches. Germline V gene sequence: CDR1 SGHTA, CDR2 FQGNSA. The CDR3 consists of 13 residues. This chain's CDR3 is CASTRGQGGGYTF. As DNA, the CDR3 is TGTGCCAGCACCCGGGGGCAGGGGGGTGGCTACACCTTC.

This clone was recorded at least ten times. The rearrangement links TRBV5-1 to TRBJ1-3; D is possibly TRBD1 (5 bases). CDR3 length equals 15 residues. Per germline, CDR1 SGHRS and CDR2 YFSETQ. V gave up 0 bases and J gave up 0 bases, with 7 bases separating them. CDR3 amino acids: CASSLGGNSGNTIYF. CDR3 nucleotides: TGCGCCAGCAGCTTGGGGGGCAACTCTGGAAACACCATATATTTT.

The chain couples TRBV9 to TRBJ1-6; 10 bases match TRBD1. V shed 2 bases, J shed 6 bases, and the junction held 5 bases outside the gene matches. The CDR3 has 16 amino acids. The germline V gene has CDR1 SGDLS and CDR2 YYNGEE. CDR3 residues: CASSVGTGAPNSPLHF. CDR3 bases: TGTGCCAGCAGCGTGGGGACAGGGGCCCCTAATTCACCCCTCCACTTT.

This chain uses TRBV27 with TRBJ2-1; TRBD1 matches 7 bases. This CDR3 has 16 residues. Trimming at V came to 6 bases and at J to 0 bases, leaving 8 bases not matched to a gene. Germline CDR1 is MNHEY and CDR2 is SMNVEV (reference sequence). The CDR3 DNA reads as TGTGCCAGCAGACCCGGGACAGACAGCTCCTACAATGAGCAGTTCTTC. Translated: CASRPGTDSSYNEQFF.

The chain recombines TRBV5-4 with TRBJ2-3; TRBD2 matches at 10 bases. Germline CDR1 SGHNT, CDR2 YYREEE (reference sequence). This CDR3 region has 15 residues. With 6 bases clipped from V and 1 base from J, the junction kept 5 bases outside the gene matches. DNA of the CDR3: TGTGCCAGCAACTTAGCGGGGGGCCGCACAGATACGCAGTATTTT. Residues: CASNLAGGRTDTQYF.

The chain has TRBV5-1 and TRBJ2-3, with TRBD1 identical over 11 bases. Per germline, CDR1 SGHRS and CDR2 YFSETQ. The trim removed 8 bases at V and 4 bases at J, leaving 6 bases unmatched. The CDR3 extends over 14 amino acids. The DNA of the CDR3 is TGCGCCAGTCGCGGGACAGGGGGAGCAGATACGCAGTATTTT. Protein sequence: CASRGTGGADTQYF.

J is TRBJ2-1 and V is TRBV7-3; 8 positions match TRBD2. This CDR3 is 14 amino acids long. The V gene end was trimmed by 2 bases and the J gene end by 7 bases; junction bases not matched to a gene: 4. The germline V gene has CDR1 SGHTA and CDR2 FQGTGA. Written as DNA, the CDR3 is TGTGCCAGCAGCTTAGCGGGAGGCTGGAATGAGCAGTTCTTC. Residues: CASSLAGGWNEQFF.

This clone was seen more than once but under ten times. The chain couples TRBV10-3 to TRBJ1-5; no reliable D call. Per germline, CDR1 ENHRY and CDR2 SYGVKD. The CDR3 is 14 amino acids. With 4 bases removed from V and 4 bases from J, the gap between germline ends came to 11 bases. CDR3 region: CAISGARENQPQHF. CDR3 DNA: TGTGCCATCAGTGGTGCCCGGGAGAATCAGCCCCAGCATTTT.

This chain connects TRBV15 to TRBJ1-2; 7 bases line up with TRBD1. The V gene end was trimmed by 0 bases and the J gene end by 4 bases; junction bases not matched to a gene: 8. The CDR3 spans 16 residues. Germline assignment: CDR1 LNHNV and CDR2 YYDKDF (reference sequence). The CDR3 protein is CATSRELTGTSYGYTF. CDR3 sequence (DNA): TGTGCCACCAGCAGAGAGTTGACAGGGACCTCCTATGGCTACACCTTC. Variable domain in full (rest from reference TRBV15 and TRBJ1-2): DAMVIQNPRYQVTQFGKPVTLSCSQTLNHNVMYWYQQKSSQAPKLLFHYYDKDFNNEADTPDNFQSRRPNTSFCFLDIRSPGLGDTAMYLCATSRELTGTSYGYTFGSGTRLTVV.

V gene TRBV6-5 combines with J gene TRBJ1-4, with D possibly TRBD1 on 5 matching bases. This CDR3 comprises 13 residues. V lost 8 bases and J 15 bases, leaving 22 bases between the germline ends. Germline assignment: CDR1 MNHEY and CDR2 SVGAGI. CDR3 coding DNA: TGTGCCAGCTATAGCAGGGAAAGTAGGTCGGTGTTTTTT. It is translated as CASYSRESRSVFF.

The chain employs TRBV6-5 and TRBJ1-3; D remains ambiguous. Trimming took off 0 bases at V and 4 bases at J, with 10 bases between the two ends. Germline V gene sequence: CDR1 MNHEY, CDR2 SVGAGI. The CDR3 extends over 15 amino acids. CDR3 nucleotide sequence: TGTGCCAGCAGTTACTCAGAGGGATCGGGAAACACCATATATTTT. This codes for CASSYSEGSGNTIYF.

The chain's CDR3 is CASRTGTVGGETQYF. DNA of the CDR3: TGTGCCAGCAGAACTGGGACAGTGGGGGGAGAGACCCAGTACTTC. The gene calls are TRBV28 and TRBJ2-5, with D possibly matching TRBD1 (7 bases). Germline V gives CDR1 MDHEN, CDR2 SYDVKM. V was shortened by 6 bases and J by 4 bases, with 18 bases between the two germline ends. The CDR3 is made up of 15 amino acids.